The rows below give T cell receptor beta chains drawn from one sample of a study of OX40 agonist ivuxolimab in advanced cancers. Produced via immunoSEQ multiplex PCR; TCRdb's table is partial and in-frame only. The top ten hold 31% of the sample, which has 20,000 to 25,000 clones, roughly 80% seen once. The material sequenced was CD4+ or CD8+ T cells sorted from blood, taken in a trial of the OX40 agonist ivuxolimab. The receptors derive from an adult with an advanced solid tumor such as melanoma, head and neck, liver or kidney cancer. CDR3s include the opening cysteine and the closing phenylalanine or tryptophan. The order of the fields is CDR3 length, J gene, V gene, CDR3 protein.

17	TRBJ2-2	TRBV5-1	CASSLGRRGVNTGELFF
14	.	TRBV9	CASSVGGDGYEQYF
15	TRBJ2-1	TRBV6-5	CASSYSGGSQSEQFF
15	TRBJ2-1	TRBV9	CASSVGGRGGNEQFF
14	TRBJ2-1	TRBV6-5	CASSYDSGYNEQFF
13	TRBJ2-2	TRBV19	CASSMGEAGELFF
16	TRBJ1-4	TRBV5-4	CASRPYRGRAGEKLFF
15	TRBJ2-7	TRBV28	CASSLISDGTYEQYF
20	TRBJ2-4	TRBV2	CASSEASGQAEGLWKYIQYF
15	TRBJ2-5	TRBV6-5	CASRDTGTGQETQYF
12	TRBJ2-1	TRBV2	CASSAVGHEQFF
12	TRBJ2-1	TRBV4-1	CASSQAPDEQFF
14	TRBJ2-1	TRBV19	CASSIMGPSGEQFF
16	TRBJ1-5	TRBV5-6	CASSTGQLASNQPQHF
19	TRBJ2-6	TRBV18	CASSPGRSSGSSGANVLTF
16	TRBJ2-1	TRBV11-2	CASSLTSGRAWDEQFF
18	TRBJ2-3	TRBV27	CASSLWSVSGISTDTQYF
12	TRBJ1-1	TRBV19	CASSLSGTEAFF
14	TRBJ1-1	TRBV5-6	CASSLVGSGTEAFF
15	TRBJ1-6	TRBV27	CASTMIWGYNSPLHF
15	TRBJ2-1	TRBV19	CASTPLSSGLNEQFF
16	TRBJ2-1	TRBV4-1	CASSRGTVSSYNEQFF
17	TRBJ2-5	TRBV27	CASSSNSITGVEETQYF
15	TRBJ2-1	TRBV12-1	CASSFGDGVYNEQFF
15	TRBJ1-2	TRBV27	CASSFIGTAFYGYTF
14	TRBJ2-7	TRBV5-1	CASSLAQASYEQYF
16	TRBJ1-3	TRBV9	CASSPGQGFSGNTIYF
18	TRBJ2-2	TRBV7-3	CASSLFAINNANTGELFF
17	TRBJ2-3	TRBV7-8	CASSLFKGRPNTDTQYF
16	TRBJ1-4	TRBV7-9	CASRNINGQGAEKLFF
12	TRBJ2-7	TRBV29-1	CSVGGVTDEQYF
15	TRBJ2-1	TRBV6-1	CASSPPGQSYNEQFF
18	TRBJ2-1	TRBV7-2	CASSEGLAGVGPYNEQFF
16	TRBJ2-5	TRBV6-5	CASSYGVGLLRETQYF
13	TRBJ2-3	TRBV28	CATTLGDTDTQYF
14	TRBJ2-7	TRBV5-6	CASSLTRSSYEQYF
17	TRBJ2-1	TRBV5-1	CASSFYRRESSYNEQFF
16	TRBJ2-2	TRBV18	CASSLPPGWTTGELFF
13	TRBJ2-7	TRBV5-6	CASSLSTGYEQYF
15	TRBJ1-4	TRBV9	CASSPRSSFNEKLFF
15	TRBJ2-1	TRBV19	CASSITSGKLNEQFF
15	TRBJ1-2	TRBV7-2	CASSLVSTGGLGYTF
18	TRBJ2-1	TRBV7-9	CASSDLSGGLVGNNEQFF
19	TRBJ2-2	TRBV11-2	CASSLDWTNGGVYPGELFF
15	TRBJ2-1	TRBV7-9	CASILSERGYNEQFF
15	TRBJ1-2	TRBV19	CASSIVGTANYGYTF
16	TRBJ2-7	TRBV5-6	CASSLRSGQIFDEQYF
15	TRBJ2-7	TRBV7-9	CASSHPGLALDEQYF
16	TRBJ2-1	TRBV4-2	CASSQDMDYSYNEQFF
14	TRBJ2-7	TRBV5-6	CASSFVTRISEQYF
14	TRBJ1-2	TRBV7-9	CASSLQDMRGGYTF
11	TRBJ2-7	TRBV30	CAWKAVYEQYF
16	TRBJ1-4	TRBV28	CASSFLEGATNEKLFF
16	TRBJ1-2	TRBV6-4	CASSDSAGTGYKGYTF
14	TRBJ1-4	TRBV4-1	CASSAGTLREKLFF
15	TRBJ2-1	TRBV2	CASTERTGANNEQFF
13	TRBJ2-7	TRBV5-6	CASSLANTYEQYF
14	TRBJ2-7	TRBV28	CASSLGNRGHEQYF
15	TRBJ1-1	TRBV9	CASSAPGTGGSEAFF